The entry below gives a single T cell receptor beta chain sequence along with its context. Its target is unknown. Treatment denoted: approximately nine-day PBMC culture with coronavirus spike peptide pools or control peptides (ViraFEST assay). Peptide pool stimulation in ViraFEST expanded antigen-specific T cells, whose TCRs were then sequenced. Per the germline V gene, CDR1 is MGHDK and CDR2 is SYGVNS. Deletions cut 4 bases from V and 7 bases from J, with 13 bases between. The CDR3 has 14 residues. Scientists ran DNA taken from cultured CD4+ T cells through the Oncomine TCR Beta short-read assay for sequencing. MiXCR was run by TCRdb on the PCR reads, yielding one entry per CDR3 protein. The sample has roughly 12,000 distinct CDR3 sequences, over 65% seen once. The data were taken from a study of vaccination and CD4 T cells after COVID-19. Study-wide context: Convalescent donors were composed of six males and four females, of whom two were Hispanic.

The source material was CD4+ T cells from blood, cultured in vitro. This sequence joins TRBV25-1 and TRBJ1-4, with D possibly matching TRBD1 (6 bases). The receptor comes from a human donor who had recovered from COVID-19. CDR3 DNA sequence: TGTGCCAGCAGTGTCGACAGGAGTGTTGAAAAACTGTTTTTT. Encoded protein: CASSVDRSVEKLFF.